This TCR beta chain was identified in a study of human CD8 memory T cell subsets. TCR beta libraries were made by UMI-labeled 5' RACE. For each CDR3 protein, TCRdb gives one entry from its re-call of the 5' RACE reads, without DNA. The sample yields about 10,000 distinct CDR3 sequences, of which the top ten take up 20% to 25%. This receptor was obtained from a human donor in good health. Sequenced: CD8+ T cells from PBMCs.

CDR3: CASRDGSGGSYNEQFF. The chain has TRBV12-3 or TRBV12-4 and TRBJ2-1; TCRdb's assignment of TRBD1 cannot be checked, as there is no DNA. The CDR3 consists of 16 residues.